The source of this T cell receptor (beta chain) is a study of shared clonotypes between healthy human individuals. General study findings and limits: Generation probability values for non-shared clonotypes were lower than those for clonotypes shared by all four donors.

TCRdb's copy holds only in-frame clones and misses some; the assay was immunoSEQ multiplex PCR. The repertoire holds 2.3 million or so clones, 93% seen once, with under 0.45% in the top ten. As regards this clone: Antigen unknown. Distinct nucleotide sequences in the sample also encode this CDR3.

The CDR3 extends over 13 amino acids. Germline V gives CDR1 SGHDT, CDR2 YYEEEE. V lost 2 bases to trimming and J lost 3 bases, with 6 bases between them. The donors, all of them Caucasian adults, lived in Nashville, Tennessee. The chain joins TRBV5-6 to TRBJ1-3; maybe TRBD1 (5 bases). The clonotype was recovered from a man aged 18 to 29 in good health. Some clones in this sample may be carry-over from other donors' samples. Sequencing was done on a sample of naive CD4+ T cells from PBMCs. Subset denoted: CD45RA+ positively selected. The CDR3, as DNA: TGTGCCAGCAGCTTAGACAGTGGAAACACCATATATTTT. This codes for CASSLDSGNTIYF.